Described below is a single T cell receptor beta chain sequence and its context. Antigen unknown. This specimen includes other DNA sequences encoding the same CDR3. Produced via immunoSEQ multiplex PCR; TCRdb's table is partial and in-frame only. The sample carries roughly 56,000 clones, more than 75% recorded once. The entry originates in a study of OX40 agonist ivuxolimab in advanced cancers. Overall study: As their treatment, patients were administered ivuxolimab, an agonistic anti-OX40 (CD134) antibody.

The V gene's germline CDR1 is GTSNPN and CDR2 SVGIG (reference sequence). The CDR3 length is 12 residues. Trimming took off 0 bases at V and 4 bases at J, with 4 bases between the two ends. General study results and limits: Certain nonresponders likewise exhibited a low normalized T-cell clonal expansion.

The receptor was isolated from an adult with an advanced solid tumor such as melanoma, head and neck, liver or kidney cancer. The sequencing used CD4+ or CD8+ T cells sorted from blood, collected in a trial of the OX40 agonist ivuxolimab. The chain combines TRBV30 with TRBJ2-1; the D is unclear. The CDR3 DNA is TGTGCCTGGAGTGTATCATACAATGAGCAGTTCTTC. Amino acid sequence: CAWSVSYNEQFF.